These 15 T cell receptor beta chains came from one sample sequenced in a study of cytomegalovirus exposure and HLA in healthy donors. Primers: 60 Vbeta forward and 13 Jbeta reverse. Sequenced by immunoSEQ multiplex PCR; TCRdb stores in-frame clones only, minus some. The data contain more than 150,000 clones, roughly 77% of them singletons. Sequencing was performed on PBMCs. The source is a woman in her 30s in good health and CMV-seronegative.

This clone has more than one count but fewer than ten. V gene TRBV6-6 combines with J gene TRBJ2-3, with 8 nucleotides matching TRBD2. Trimming took 6 bases from V and 3 from J; bases not matched to a gene: 8. This CDR3 is 15 amino acids long. Germline V CDR1 and CDR2: MNHNY, SVGAGI (reference sequence). CDR3 in DNA: TGTGCCAGCAGGGGGCCGGGGGGGGATACAGATACGCAGTATTTT. It specifies CASRGPGGDTDTQYF.

V usage is TRBV5-1 and J usage is TRBJ1-2; 11 bases fit TRBD1. J gave up 4 bases and V 0 bases, and 11 bases lay outside the gene matches. This CDR3 has 18 residues. The V gene's germline CDR1 is SGHRS and CDR2 YFSETQ. The CDR3 is CASSLVVGQGALGYGYTF. The CDR3 nucleotides are TGCGCCAGCAGCTTGGTAGTTGGACAGGGGGCTCTCGGCTATGGCTACACCTTC. Supplemented by reference TRBV5-1 and TRBJ1-2, the full variable domain reads KAGVTQTPRYLIKTRGQQVTLSCSPISGHRSVSWYQQTPGQGLQFLFEYFSETQRNKGNFPGRFSGRQFSNSRSEMNVSTLELGDSALYLCASSLVVGQGALGYGYTFGSGTRLTVV.

The J gene is TRBJ2-3, the V gene TRBV7-6; D is perhaps TRBD1 (5 bases). The CDR3 length is 14 residues. V lost 1 base and J 11 bases, leaving 16 bases between the germline ends. Germline loops: CDR1 SGHVS, CDR2 FNYEAQ. In nucleotides, the CDR3 is TGTGCCAGCAGCTTAGGTGTCGCGGCGGACAAGCAGTATTTT. Amino acid sequence: CASSLGVAADKQYF.

The rearrangement joins TRBV20-1 to TRBJ2-7, with D maybe TRBD1 (6 bases). Germline V lookup: CDR1 DFQATT, CDR2 SNEGSKA (reference sequence). The CDR3 runs 11 residues. The germline V and J ends were trimmed by 5 bases and 9 bases, with 14 bases remaining between them. CDR3 DNA sequence: TGCAGTGCTGCGCACAGGGCTGGGCAGTACTTC. Amino acids: CSAAHRAGQYF.

This clone was seen only once. V usage is TRBV14 and J usage is TRBJ2-7, with D perhaps TRBD1 (6 bases). CDR1 SGHDN and CDR2 FVKESK come from the germline V gene. This CDR3 is built from 16 residues. Trimming shortened V by 3 bases and J by 0 bases, and 15 bases separated the two germline ends. Here the CDR3 DNA reads TGTGCCAGCAGCCAGTTAACAGGGCAAATCTCCTACGAGCAGTACTTC. Protein: CASSQLTGQISYEQYF.

The gene calls are TRBV2 and TRBJ2-3; D may be TRBD2 (5 bases). The CDR3 runs 12 residues. V gave up 3 bases and J gave up 9 bases, with 10 bases separating them. The germline CDR1 and CDR2 sequences are SNHLY and FYNNEI. The CDR3 coding sequence is TGTGCCAGCAGTGAGGTGGAGGTCACGCAGTATTTT. This encodes CASSEVEVTQYF.

The gene calls are TRBV7-3 and TRBJ2-3; 11 bases fit TRBD2. V was pared by 4 bases and J by 7 bases, with 10 bases of the junction left unmatched. Per germline, CDR1 SGHTA and CDR2 FQGTGA. This CDR3 has 16 amino acids. CDR3 sequence: CASSSSTSGEGNTQYF. In DNA form, the CDR3 reads TGTGCCAGCAGCTCCTCGACTAGCGGGGAGGGGAATACGCAGTATTTT.

The chain recombines TRBV5-1 with TRBJ1-1; D possibly corresponds to TRBD1 (5 bases). The CDR3 extends over 14 amino acids. CDR1 is SGHRS and CDR2 is YFSETQ in the germline V gene. Trimming pared 0 bases from V and 5 bases from J, leaving 11 bases between. The CDR3 protein is CASSLESGGTEAFF. The CDR3 DNA follows: TGCGCCAGCAGCTTGGAGTCGGGGGGGACTGAAGCTTTCTTT.

In this sample, this clone turned up once. Other DNA variants within this sample encode the same CDR3. The chain carries TRBV5-1 and TRBJ2-3; perhaps TRBD2 as D (5 bases). Trimming took off 2 bases at V and 2 bases at J, with 9 bases between the two ends. Germline assignment: CDR1 SGHRS and CDR2 YFSETQ. This CDR3 contains 14 residues. In DNA form, the CDR3 reads TGCGCCAGCAGCTTAACGGGGTTCACAGATACGCAGTATTTT. Protein: CASSLTGFTDTQYF.

V and J are TRBV4-3 and TRBJ1-1; D call uncertain. With 1 base removed from V and 1 base from J, the gap between germline ends came to 10 bases. This CDR3 region has 15 residues. Germline-derived CDR1 and CDR2 are LGHNA and YSLEER. The CDR3 loop reads CASSQGGRGNTEAFF. The CDR3 nucleotides are TGCGCCAGCAGCCAAGGAGGGCGCGGGAACACTGAAGCTTTCTTT.

V gene TRBV30 combines with J gene TRBJ2-1; 10 bases map to TRBD2. Per germline, CDR1 GTSNPN and CDR2 SVGIG (reference sequence). The CDR3 sequence is 15 residues long. V lost 2 bases, J lost 7 bases, and 8 bases stayed unmatched. CDR3 loop: CAWSSLAGVRNEQFF. The DNA of the CDR3 is TGTGCCTGGAGTAGCCTAGCGGGGGTAAGGAATGAGCAGTTCTTC.

This rearrangement joins TRBV19 to TRBJ1-2, with D maybe TRBD1 (5 bases). The germline V and J ends were trimmed by 5 bases and 4 bases, with 8 bases remaining between them. This CDR3 is built from 12 residues. CDR1 and CDR2 from the germline V gene are LNHDA and SQIVND (reference sequence). The CDR3 nucleotides read TGTGCCAGTAGTCTGACAGCCTATGGCTACACCTTC. It yields the protein CASSLTAYGYTF.

This chain connects TRBV5-4 to TRBJ1-1; tentatively, D is TRBD1 (6 bases). This CDR3 has 13 amino acids. Germline assignment: CDR1 SGHNT and CDR2 YYREEE (reference sequence). V lost 4 bases and J 2 bases, leaving 9 bases between the germline ends. The CDR3 here is CASSTQGNTEAFF. CDR3 nucleotides: TGTGCCAGCAGCACACAGGGAAACACTGAAGCTTTCTTT.

The chain carries TRBV29-1 and TRBJ1-1, with 7 positions matching TRBD1. Germline values: CDR1 SQVTM, CDR2 ANQGSEA. J lost 5 bases, V lost 7 bases, and 4 bases had no gene match. The CDR3 covers 11 residues. The CDR3 nucleotides are TGCAGCGCCAGGACAGGTACTGAAGCTTTCTTT. Its translation: CSARTGTEAFF.

V usage is TRBV7-2 and J usage is TRBJ1-2; 8 nucleotides match TRBD1. V lost 4 bases and J lost 4; bases outside the gene matches: 2. This CDR3 comprises 13 residues. Germline V gives CDR1 SGHTA, CDR2 FQGNSA. The CDR3 DNA follows: TGTGCCAGCAGCTACAGGGGGATCTATGGCTACACCTTC. Translation: CASSYRGIYGYTF.